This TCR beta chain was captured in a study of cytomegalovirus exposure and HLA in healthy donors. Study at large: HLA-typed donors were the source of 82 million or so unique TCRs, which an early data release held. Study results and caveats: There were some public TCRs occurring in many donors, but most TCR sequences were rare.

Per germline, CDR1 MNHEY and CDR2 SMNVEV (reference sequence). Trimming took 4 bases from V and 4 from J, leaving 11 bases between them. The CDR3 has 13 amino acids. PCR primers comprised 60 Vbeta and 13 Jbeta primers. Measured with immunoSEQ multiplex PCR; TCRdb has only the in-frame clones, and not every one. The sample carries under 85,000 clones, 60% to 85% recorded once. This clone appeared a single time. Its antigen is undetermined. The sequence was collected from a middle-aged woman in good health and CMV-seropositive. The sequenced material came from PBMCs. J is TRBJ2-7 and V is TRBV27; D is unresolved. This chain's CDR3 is CASSSDSRYEQYF. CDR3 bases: TGTGCCAGCAGTTCGGATAGCCGTTACGAGCAGTACTTC.